The rows below give T cell receptor beta chains drawn from one sample of a study of cytomegalovirus exposure and HLA in healthy donors. TCRdb's table, derived via immunoSEQ multiplex PCR, lists solely in-frame clones and lacks some. This table has approximately 140,000 clones, approximately 83% appearing once. Source material: PBMCs. Source of these receptors: a girl aged 2-10 years in good health and CMV-seronegative. The CDR3 runs from the conserved cysteine through the conserved F or W. Fields, in order: V gene, clone size, D gene, J gene, CDR3 DNA, CDR3 protein. D genes are given only for firm matches. Size values are once, few and many counts, or a class for expanded clones, and some rows have none.

>TRBV28|few|-|TRBJ2-7
TGTGCCAGCAGCTCCCTTTCCCAGGGCTTCCCCCGCTACGAGCAGTACTTC
CASSSLSQGFPRYEQYF
>TRBV5-1|-|TRBD2|TRBJ2-7
TGCGCCAGCAGCTTGGGACTAGCGGGGGGAAATTCCTACGAGCAGTACTTC
CASSLGLAGGNSYEQYF
>TRBV4-2|-|TRBD2|TRBJ2-3
TGTGCCAGCAGCCAAGAAGGATTTGCGGGGGGCTTTCCAGATACGCAGTATTTT
CASSQEGFAGGFPDTQYF
>TRBV29-1|-|-|TRBJ1-4
TGCAGCGTGGAGGGAGGTGAAAAACTGTTTTTT
CSVEGGEKLFF
>TRBV27|few|TRBD1|TRBJ1-1
TGTGCCAGCAGTTTACTCGGACAGGGGGACACTGAAGCTTTCTTT
CASSLLGQGDTEAFF
>TRBV6-6|-|-|TRBJ2-6
TGTGCCAGCAGTTCTTCCTACTCTGGGGCCAACGTCCTGACTTTC
CASSSSYSGANVLTF
>TRBV7-2|-|TRBD1|TRBJ1-4
TGTGCCAGCAGCTTCGGGACAGGCCAAACTAATGAAAAACTGTTTTTT
CASSFGTGQTNEKLFF
>TRBV30|-|TRBD1|TRBJ1-2
TGTGCCTGGGGACAGGGAGGTGGCTACACCTTC
CAWGQGGGYTF
>TRBV6-6|once|-|TRBJ2-3
TGTGCCAGCAGTATGGTAGCAGATACGCAGTATTTT
CASSMVADTQYF
>TRBV6-6|-|-|TRBJ1-2
TGTGCCAGCAGTCGCGAACCCAGGGCGGACTATGGCTACACCTTC
CASSREPRADYGYTF
>TRBV25-1|-|-|TRBJ2-1
TGTGCCAGCAGTCCTGGACAGACGAAATACAATGAGCAGTTCTTC
CASSPGQTKYNEQFF
>TRBV18|-|TRBD1|TRBJ1-2
TGTGCCAGCTCACCCCAGGACAGGAGGGGTGGCTACACCTTC
CASSPQDRRGGYTF
>TRBV7-6|-|-|TRBJ1-2
TGTGCCAGCAGCACGGGGGGGTATGGCTACACCTTC
CASSTGGYGYTF
>TRBV2|-|TRBD2|TRBJ2-3
TGTGCCAGCTACAGACTAGCGGGTGCAATAGATACGCAGTATTTT
CASYRLAGAIDTQYF
>TRBV6-1|-|TRBD2|TRBJ2-1
TGTGCCAGCAGTGTACTAGCGGGAGAATTCTTC
CASSVLAGEFF
>TRBV11-2|-|-|TRBJ2-6
TGTGCCAGCAGAGGCGGGGGGACAGGGAGCCGAGGTGGGGCCAACGTCCTGACTTTC
CASRGGGTGSRGGANVLTF
>TRBV28|-|-|TRBJ2-7
TGTGCCAGCAGCTCTCCCGGGACACCTCCCTACGAGCAGTACTTC
CASSSPGTPPYEQYF
>TRBV27|once|-|TRBJ1-4
TGTGCCAGCAGTTTCTACAAGGGCGGAGGTGAAAAACTGTTTTTT
CASSFYKGGGEKLFF
>TRBV2|-|TRBD2|TRBJ2-2
TGTGCCAGCACTGAGTTAGCGGGAGGTACCGGGGAGCTGTTTTTT
CASTELAGGTGELFF
>TRBV28|once|TRBD1|TRBJ2-7
TGTGCCAGCAGTTTCCAAGACACAGGGACAGCCGAGCAGTACTTC
CASSFQDTGTAEQYF
>TRBV30|-|-|TRBJ2-7
TGTGCCTGGAAGAAGACAGCCTACGAGCAGTACTTC
CAWKKTAYEQYF
>TRBV20-1|-|TRBD1|TRBJ2-3
TGCAGGGGGGGACAGGGCGATACGCAGTATTTT
CRGGQGDTQYF
>TRBV28|-|TRBD1|TRBJ1-5
TGTGCCAGCACCCACGGGACAGGGGGAGCGGATCAGCCCCAGCATTTT
CASTHGTGGADQPQHF
>TRBV2|-|TRBD1|TRBJ2-7
TGTGCCAGCACGAACCGACAGGGTGCCTACTACGAGCAGTACTTC
CASTNRQGAYYEQYF
>TRBV19|once|TRBD1|TRBJ1-6
TGTGCCAGTAGTATAACGACAGGGGCTCGGTCACCCCTCCACTTT
CASSITTGARSPLHF
>TRBV30|-|-|TRBJ1-1
TGTGCCTGGGGACAGTCGAACACTGAAGCTTTCTTT
CAWGQSNTEAFF
>TRBV13|-|-|TRBJ1-1
TGTGCCAGCAGCTTAGGCCATGGGCAGGAAGCTTTCTTT
CASSLGHGQEAFF
>TRBV11-2|-|-|TRBJ1-2
TGTGCCAGCAGCTTAGTGTCGGGGGACTATGGCTACACCTTC
CASSLVSGDYGYTF
>TRBV2|-|-|TRBJ2-7
TGTGCCAGCATCGGTGAGATCCTCTACGAGCAGTACTTC
CASIGEILYEQYF
>TRBV4-1|-|TRBD2|TRBJ2-7
TGCGCCAGCAGCCAATTTTTTCAAACTAGCGGTACCTACGAGCAGTACTTC
CASSQFFQTSGTYEQYF
>TRBV4-3|once|-|TRBJ1-2
TGCGCCAGCAGCCAAGGGGAGGGTCAGGAGAGGAATGGCTACACCTTC
CASSQGEGQERNGYTF
>TRBV27|-|TRBD1|TRBJ2-5
TGTGCCAGCAGTTCGCCCTGGACAGGGGAGCAAGAGACCCAGTACTTC
CASSSPWTGEQETQYF
>TRBV18|-|TRBD2|TRBJ2-7
TGTGCCAGCTCACCCGGGGGGGGCTACGAGCAGTACTTC
CASSPGGGYEQYF
>TRBV27|-|TRBD2|TRBJ2-3
TGTGCCAGCAGCCCCCGAAGGTTCCAGCGGGGGGGCCTCCAGTCCACAGATACGCAGTATTTT
CASSPRRFQRGGLQSTDTQYF
>TRBV4-1|-|-|TRBJ2-5
TGCGCCAGCAGCCCTAGACTACCGGCTTCGGGAGCGGAGACCCAGTACTTC
CASSPRLPASGAETQYF
>TRBV5-5|-|-|TRBJ1-3
TGTGCCAGCAGCCGCGCTTTGGGAAACACCATATATTTT
CASSRALGNTIYF
>TRBV14|-|-|TRBJ1-4
TGTGCCAGCAGCCAAGATCTTAATGAAAAACTGTTTTTT
CASSQDLNEKLFF
>TRBV25-1|-|TRBD2|TRBJ2-7
TGTGCCAGCAGTGAGGATAGCGGGGGGAGCTCCTACGAGCAGTACTTC
CASSEDSGGSSYEQYF
>TRBV4-3|-|-|TRBJ2-7
TGCGCCAGCAGCCAAGTTTATATTCAGGGAGGCTACGAGCAGTACTTC
CASSQVYIQGGYEQYF
>TRBV18|-|TRBD1|TRBJ1-6
TGTGCCAGCTCCCAGGACAGGCCCAATTCACCCCTCCACTTT
CASSQDRPNSPLHF